Described below is a single T cell receptor beta chain sequence and its context. What it recognizes is unknown. Generated by immunoSEQ multiplex PCR, the TCRdb table keeps only in-frame clones and is missing some. This table has approximately 160,000 clones, 84% appearing once. This sample is drawn from a study of cytomegalovirus exposure and HLA in healthy donors. Whole-study results and caveats: The classifier, whose performance was assessed in both the original and validation cohorts, reportedly diagnosed cytomegalovirus status with high specificity and sensitivity. Investigators reported over 150 TCR beta chains as tied to cytomegalovirus.

From the roughly 120-subject validation cohort, which was separate from the roughly 670-subject first cohort, the donors were drawn. This CDR3 contains 15 residues. Trimming cost V 0 bases and J 2 bases, with 12 bases left between them. Per germline, CDR1 SGHRS and CDR2 YFSETQ. The specimen was PBMCs. This chain links TRBV5-1 with TRBJ2-7, with D possibly being TRBD2 (6 bases). The origin of this receptor is a man aged 30-40 years in good health and CMV-seropositive. CDR3 in DNA: TGCGCCAGCAGCTTGGTCCCGGGAGAGGCCTACGAGCAGTACTTC. This codes for CASSLVPGEAYEQYF.